This TCR beta chain originates from a study of control samples from healthy donors and cancer patients. Profiled with immunoSEQ multiplex PCR; TCRdb holds only in-frame clones, not every one. The table lists about 170,000 clones, roughly 89% of them singletons. This clone has only a few counts. This CDR3 spans 13 amino acids. Germline assignment: CDR1 LGHDT and CDR2 YNNKEL (reference sequence). V was cut by 4 bases and J by 8 bases, with 11 bases left in between. This clonotype originated in a man under 40 in good health. The rearrangement joins TRBV3-1 (or the pseudogene TRBV3-2) to TRBJ1-4; TRBD1 might be the D (5 bases). The source material was blood. The DNA for the CDR3 is TGTGCCAGCAGCCCAGGGTGGCGAGAAAAACTGTTTTTT. This translates into CASSPGWREKLFF.